A single sample gave rise to the 9 T cell receptor beta chains below, sequenced in a study of identical twins. TCRdb redid the calling of the 5' RACE reads with MiXCR, one entry per CDR3 protein. The data hold around 670,000 distinct CDR3 sequences, with roughly 6.2% observed a single time. Sequencing was done on a sample of naive T cells sorted from blood. The receptors stem from a man aged 18 to 29 in good health.

This clonotype was seen at least ten times. The V gene is TRBV20-1, the J gene TRBJ2-5; tentative D call: TRBD2 (6 bases). Trimming took off 3 bases at V and 4 bases at J, with 9 bases between the two ends. Germline V gives CDR1 DFQATT, CDR2 SNEGSKA (reference sequence). CDR3 length: 12 amino acids. CDR3 nucleotides: TGCAGTGCTAGCGGGAGTGGAGAGACCCAGTACTTC. Translating gives CSASGSGETQYF.

This clonotype was detected many times. The V gene is TRBV28, the J gene TRBJ2-7, with TRBD1 as a possible D gene (6 bases). The CDR3 is 11 residues long. Trimming pared 6 bases from V and 9 bases from J, leaving 12 bases between. CDR1 is MDHEN and CDR2 is SYDVKM in the germline V gene. The CDR3 nucleotides are TGTGCCAGCAGCCGGGACACAGGGCAGTACTTC. Amino acid sequence: CASSRDTGQYF.

This clonotype was counted only a few times. V and J are TRBV11-2 and TRBJ2-1; perhaps TRBD2 as D (5 bases). CDR3 size: 15 residues. Germline loops: CDR1 SGHAT, CDR2 FQNNGV. V was clipped by 1 base and J by 9 bases, with 16 bases between them. The CDR3 sequence is CASSLVLSLAVEQFF. CDR3 bases: TGTGCCAGCAGCTTAGTGTTGAGCCTAGCCGTTGAGCAGTTCTTC.

Comment on this clonotype: A much larger clonotype is one base distant, so this may be a read error. The chain employs TRBV6-2 or TRBV6-3 and TRBJ1-5; D remains ambiguous. CDR1 and CDR2 from the germline V gene are MNHEY and SVGEGT. The CDR3 length is 13 residues. V lost 2 bases to trimming and J lost 6 bases, with 8 bases between them. CDR3 amino acids: CASSYGESQPQHF. In nucleotides, the CDR3 is TGTGCCAGCAGTTACGGGGAGAGTCAGCCCCAGCATTTT.

At least ten counts were recorded for this clonotype. The chain is built from TRBV27 and TRBJ2-7; TRBD1 is a possible D gene (5 bases). CDR1 and CDR2 (germline): MNHEY, SMNVEV (reference sequence). There are 14 residues in the CDR3. V was clipped by 5 bases and J by 1 base, with 12 bases between them. CDR3 coding DNA: TGTGCCAGCAGTCGCGGCAGGGTATCCTACGAGCAGTACTTC. The encoded protein is CASSRGRVSYEQYF.

This clonotype was seen a few times. The chain joins TRBV20-1 to TRBJ2-1; TRBD2 agrees at 15 bases. The CDR3 is 13 residues long. Germline V gene data show CDR1 as DFQATT and CDR2 as SNEGSKA (reference sequence). V shed 6 bases, J shed 13 bases, and the junction held 7 bases outside the gene matches. The CDR3 DNA follows: TGCAGTGCCGAAAGGACTAGCGGGAGGGAACAGTTCTTC. Translating gives CSAERTSGREQFF.

This clonotype was found a few times. The chain recombines TRBV5-6 with TRBJ2-7; weak D call: TRBD1 (6 bases). V shed 0 bases and J shed 5 bases, with 9 bases lying between them. The length of the CDR3 is 13 residues. Germline values: CDR1 SGHDT, CDR2 YYEEEE. The CDR3 region has the DNA TGTGCCAGCAGCTTGGGCAGGGGCAACGAGCAGTACGTC. Translating it yields CASSLGRGNEQYV.

The V call is TRBV11-2, the J call TRBJ1-4; perhaps TRBD1 as D (6 bases). V gave up 1 base and J gave up 3 bases, with 12 bases separating them. Germline values: CDR1 SGHAT, CDR2 FQNNGV. The CDR3 loop spans 16 amino acids. The CDR3 spells CASSLAGGLANEKLFF. The CDR3 DNA sequence: TGTGCCAGCAGCTTAGCTGGGGGCCTGGCTAATGAAAAACTGTTTTTT.

V is TRBV9 and J is TRBJ1-3; 7 bases fit TRBD1. Germline V gene sequence: CDR1 SGDLS, CDR2 YYNGEE. This CDR3 spans 17 amino acids. V trimming: 0 bases; J trimming: 2 bases; junction bases outside the gene matches: 8. The chain's CDR3 is CASSVAGGGKTGNTIYF. In DNA, the CDR3 is TGTGCCAGCAGCGTAGCAGGAGGGGGCAAAACTGGAAACACCATATATTTT.